This TCR beta chain was found in a study of beta chain features in type 1 diabetes. Study as a whole: What patients shared with healthy donors was a similar profile of age, gender and cell yields.

Sequencing targeted expressed TCRB transcripts, as all isolated RNA had been reverse transcribed. This table comes from immunoSEQ multiplex PCR, and its TCRdb copy is limited to in-frame clones, with some not included. The top ten clones hold under 1.5% of a sample with 140,000 to 150,000 clones, around 9.3% of them seen once. Purity exceeding 95% was reached by all sorted populations. About this clone: Its target is not known.

Whole-study findings and limits: cDNA-based reads could over-represent cells with high TCR expression.

This CDR3 contains 14 residues. V lost 5 bases to trimming and J lost 3 bases, with 11 bases between them. Germline V gives CDR1 SGHDT, CDR2 YYEEEE. The clonotype originates from a man in his late teens or twenties in good health. Sequencing was carried out using naive CD4+ T cells from blood. This chain connects TRBV5-6 to TRBJ2-2; D is undetermined. CDR3: CASRTGRDTGELFF. The CDR3 DNA reads as TGTGCCAGCAGGACGGGTCGCGACACCGGGGAGCTGTTTTTT.